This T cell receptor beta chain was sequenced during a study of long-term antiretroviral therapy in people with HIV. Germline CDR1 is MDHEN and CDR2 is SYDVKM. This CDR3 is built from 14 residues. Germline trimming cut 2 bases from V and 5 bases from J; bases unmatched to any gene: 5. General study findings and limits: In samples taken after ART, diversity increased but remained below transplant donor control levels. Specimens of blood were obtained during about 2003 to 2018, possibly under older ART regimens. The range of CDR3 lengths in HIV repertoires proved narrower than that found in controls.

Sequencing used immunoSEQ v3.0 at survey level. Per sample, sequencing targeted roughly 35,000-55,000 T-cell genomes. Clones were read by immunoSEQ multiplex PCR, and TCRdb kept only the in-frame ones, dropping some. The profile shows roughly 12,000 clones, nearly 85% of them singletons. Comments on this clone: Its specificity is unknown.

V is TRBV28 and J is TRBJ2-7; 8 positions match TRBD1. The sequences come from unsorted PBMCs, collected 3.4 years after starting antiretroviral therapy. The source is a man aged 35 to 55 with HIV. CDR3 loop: CASSLRDRTHEQYF. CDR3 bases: TGTGCCAGCAGTTTAAGGGACAGGACCCACGAGCAGTACTTC.